The 17 T cell receptor beta chains reported below all come from one sample, sequenced in a study of blood T cell repertoires in COVID-19. Profiled with immunoSEQ multiplex PCR; TCRdb holds only in-frame clones, not every one. Among some 80,000 clones listed, approximately 78% were seen once. The sequencing sample was made of peripheral blood. These receptors all come from a woman aged 65 to 85 with acute or convalescent COVID-19.

V and J are TRBV24-1 and TRBJ2-1, with 13 nucleotides matching TRBD2. V lost 3 bases and J lost 6; bases outside the gene matches: 7. The CDR3 has 17 residues. The germline gives CDR1 KGHDR, CDR2 SFDVKD. CDR3 DNA: TGTGCCACCAGTGATCAGCGACTAGCGGGAGGCCCCAATGAGCAGTTCTTC. Encoded protein: CATSDQRLAGGPNEQFF.

In its sample, this clone was seen a few times. The CDR3 here is CASSRANNSPLHF. Written as DNA, the CDR3 is TGTGCCAGTAGTCGCGCGAATAATTCACCCCTCCACTTT. This rearrangement joins TRBV19 to TRBJ1-6; no firm D call. This CDR3 region has 13 residues. With 5 bases removed from V and 5 bases from J, the gap between germline ends came to 7 bases. Germline assignment: CDR1 LNHDA and CDR2 SQIVND (reference sequence).

The chain joins TRBV27 to TRBJ2-1, with 8 bases identical to TRBD1. The CDR3 runs 18 residues. The ends lost 5 bases at V and 1 base at J; junction bases unmatched: 13. Germline values: CDR1 MNHEY, CDR2 SMNVEV (reference sequence). For the CDR3, the DNA is TGTGCCAGCAGTGTAACCCCTGACAGGGGAGGATCCTACAATGAGCAGTTCTTC. This translates into CASSVTPDRGGSYNEQFF.

V is TRBV5-6 and J is TRBJ2-3; 7 nucleotides match TRBD2. The CDR3 length is 17 residues. Germline V gives CDR1 SGHDT, CDR2 YYEEEE. After removal of 3 bases from V and 2 bases from J, the junction contained 12 bases not matched to a gene. The chain's CDR3 is CASSSEVGGGVTDTQYF. The CDR3 nucleotides are TGTGCCAGCAGCTCGGAAGTGGGGGGAGGGGTCACAGATACGCAGTATTTT.

The V and J genes are TRBV3-1 (or the pseudogene TRBV3-2) and TRBJ1-6, with a possible D match to TRBD1 (6 bases). Germline lookup yields CDR1 LGHDT and CDR2 YNNKEL (reference sequence). The CDR3 loop spans 15 amino acids. V lost 1 base to trimming and J lost 2 bases, with 6 bases between them. The chain's CDR3 is CASSQGDTYNSPLHF. CDR3 coding DNA: TGTGCCAGCAGCCAAGGGGACACCTATAATTCACCCCTCCACTTT.

The chain is built from TRBV4-1 and TRBJ2-7, with D possibly being TRBD1 (6 bases). The ends were cut back, 5 bases at V and 2 bases at J, with 13 bases in the middle. The germline V gene has CDR1 MGHRA and CDR2 YSYEKL. CDR3 length equals 14 residues. CDR3: CASSARDNTYEQYF. The DNA for the CDR3 is TGCGCCAGCAGCGCACGGGACAACACCTACGAGCAGTACTTC.

Concerning this clone itself: In the same sample, other DNA sequences code for this CDR3. The chain combines TRBV7-2 with TRBJ2-5, with 7 positions matching TRBD2. The V segment lost 1 base and the J segment 4 bases; nucleotides outside the gene matches: 6. This CDR3 region has 15 residues. Germline V gene data show CDR1 as SGHTA and CDR2 as FQGNSA. CDR3 nucleotide sequence: TGTGCCAGCAGCTTAGGAGGATCGGGGGGAGAGACCCAGTACTTC. This sequence encodes CASSLGGSGGETQYF.

Turning to this clone: Distinct nucleotide sequences in the sample also encode this CDR3. The chain combines TRBV6-5 with TRBJ1-6; 8 bases fit TRBD1. This CDR3 spans 14 amino acids. Germline lookup yields CDR1 MNHEY and CDR2 SVGAGI. The V segment lost 11 bases and the J segment 10 bases; nucleotides outside the gene matches: 13. Here the CDR3 DNA reads TGTGCCGCTAGAACCGACAGGGGCGGCTCACCCCTCCACTTT. Protein sequence: CAARTDRGGSPLHF.

The chain links TRBV2 to TRBJ2-1, with D possibly matching TRBD1 (6 bases). CDR1 SNHLY and CDR2 FYNNEI come from the germline V gene. V was shortened by 7 bases and J by 9 bases, with 19 bases between the two germline ends. This CDR3 region has 14 residues. The DNA of the CDR3 is TGTGCCAGCACGGAAATACAGGGTCAGAGTGAGCAGTTCTTC. It codes for CASTEIQGQSEQFF.

The chain carries TRBV7-9 and TRBJ2-6; 7 bases match TRBD1. The CDR3 contains 18 residues. The V gene's germline CDR1 is SEHNR and CDR2 FQNEAQ (reference sequence). After removal of 5 bases from V and 4 bases from J, the junction contained 14 bases not matched to a gene. CDR3 residues: CASSPTYLRGSGANVLTF. The DNA for the CDR3 is TGTGCCAGCAGCCCCACCTACCTCAGGGGGAGCGGGGCCAACGTCCTGACTTTC.

This clone was recorded a few times. The J gene is TRBJ2-7, the V gene TRBV18; 10 bases are shared with TRBD2. V lost 3 bases to trimming and J lost 4 bases; unmatched junction nucleotides: 12. The germline CDR1 and CDR2 sequences are KGHSH and LQKENI. The CDR3 extends over 17 amino acids. The CDR3 loop is CASSPGSASGSIYEQYF. CDR3 DNA: TGTGCCAGCTCACCCGGGTCGGCTAGCGGGAGTATTTACGAGCAGTACTTC.

The chain uses TRBV9 and TRBJ2-7; a possible D gene is TRBD1 (5 bases). Germline V lookup: CDR1 SGDLS, CDR2 YYNGEE. V was pared by 4 bases and J by 9 bases, with 14 bases between. The CDR3 sequence is 12 residues long. This CDR3 is CASSPQSGLQYF. CDR3 DNA sequence: TGTGCCAGCAGCCCACAATCAGGGTTGCAGTACTTC.

This chain connects TRBV29-1 to TRBJ1-1; D not resolved. CDR1 is SQVTM and CDR2 is ANQGSEA in the germline V gene. This CDR3 contains 12 residues. Trimming pared 7 bases from V and 4 bases from J, leaving 13 bases between. This chain's CDR3 is CSGDPESTEAFF. The DNA for the CDR3 is TGCAGCGGCGACCCGGAGAGCACTGAAGCTTTCTTT.

The chain combines TRBV27 with TRBJ1-4, with 8 bases lining up with TRBD1. The J segment lost 2 bases and the V segment lost 5 bases, leaving 7 bases of the junction unmatched. Germline CDR1 MNHEY, CDR2 SMNVEV (reference sequence). There are 16 residues in the CDR3. The CDR3 region has the DNA TGTGCCAGCAGTCCCGATACAGGGGGGACTAATGAAAAACTGTTTTTT. It specifies CASSPDTGGTNEKLFF.

The chain combines TRBV6-4 with TRBJ2-5; the match to TRBD1 covers 7 bases. Germline CDR1 MRHNA, CDR2 SNTAGT. The CDR3 spans 15 residues. The J segment lost 4 bases and the V segment lost 8 bases, leaving 13 bases of the junction unmatched. The CDR3 is CASLPEGGSAETQYF. CDR3 sequence (DNA): TGTGCCAGCCTGCCTGAAGGGGGCTCAGCAGAGACCCAGTACTTC.

About this clone: In the same sample, other DNA sequences code for this CDR3. The chain recombines TRBV7-3 with TRBJ2-3; D is possibly TRBD1 (5 bases). The CDR3 has 14 amino acids. V was trimmed by 5 bases and J by 0 bases, leaving 9 bases between them. CDR1 and CDR2 from the germline V gene are SGHTA and FQGTGA. CDR3 nucleotide sequence: TGTGCCAGCAGCCCCGGACATAGCACAGATACGCAGTATTTT. Translation: CASSPGHSTDTQYF.

The genes are TRBV4-2 and TRBJ1-4, with TRBD1 identical over 10 bases. The CDR3 sequence is 14 residues long. Germline CDR1 and CDR2: LGHNA and YNFKEQ. Trimming removed 5 bases from V and 8 bases from J; junction bases left unmatched: 5. This chain's CDR3 is CASSTGTGDEKLFF. CDR3 sequence (DNA): TGTGCCAGCAGCACCGGGACAGGGGACGAAAAACTGTTTTTT.